The clone carrying this T cell receptor beta chain was counted between two and nine times. The sample originates from a study of T cell changes during pregnancy in multiple sclerosis. Only in-frame clones appear in the TCRdb table, and some are missing; sequencing was by immunoSEQ multiplex PCR. The repertoire holds about 40,000 clones, with just over 90% as singletons. The V gene end was trimmed by 0 bases and the J gene end by 8 bases; junction bases not matched to a gene: 7. The V gene's germline CDR1 is SGDLS and CDR2 YYNGEE. The CDR3 spans 15 residues. The sequencing used peripheral blood, collected before pregnancy. The chain uses TRBV9 and TRBJ1-1; 10 positions agree with TRBD1. The sequence came from a female donor with multiple sclerosis, enrolled in a pregnancy study. The CDR3 sequence is CASSVGPMGQGEAFF. The CDR3 nucleotides read TGTGCCAGCAGCGTAGGTCCAATGGGACAGGGGGAAGCTTTCTTT.